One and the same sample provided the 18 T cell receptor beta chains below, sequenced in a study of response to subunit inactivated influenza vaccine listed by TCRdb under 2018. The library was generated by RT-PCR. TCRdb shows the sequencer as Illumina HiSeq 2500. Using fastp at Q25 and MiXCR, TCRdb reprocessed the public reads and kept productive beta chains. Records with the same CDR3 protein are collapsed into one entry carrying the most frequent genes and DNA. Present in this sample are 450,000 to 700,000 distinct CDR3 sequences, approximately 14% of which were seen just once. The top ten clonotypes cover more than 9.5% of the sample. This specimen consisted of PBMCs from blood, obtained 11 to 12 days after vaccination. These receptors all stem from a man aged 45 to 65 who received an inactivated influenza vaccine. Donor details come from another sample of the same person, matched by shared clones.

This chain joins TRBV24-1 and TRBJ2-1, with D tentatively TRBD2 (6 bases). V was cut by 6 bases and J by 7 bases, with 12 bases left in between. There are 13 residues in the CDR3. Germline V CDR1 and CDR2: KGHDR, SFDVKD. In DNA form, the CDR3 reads TGTGCCACCAGTAACCGGGACTCTAATGAGCAGTTCTTC. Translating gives CATSNRDSNEQFF.

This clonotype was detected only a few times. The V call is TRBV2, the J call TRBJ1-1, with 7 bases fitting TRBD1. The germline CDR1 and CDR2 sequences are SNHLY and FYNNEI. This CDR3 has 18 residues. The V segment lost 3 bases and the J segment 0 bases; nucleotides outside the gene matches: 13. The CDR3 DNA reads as TGTGCCAGCAGTGATCCCATGACAGGGAGGAGTTTGAACACTGAAGCTTTCTTT. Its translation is CASSDPMTGRSLNTEAFF.

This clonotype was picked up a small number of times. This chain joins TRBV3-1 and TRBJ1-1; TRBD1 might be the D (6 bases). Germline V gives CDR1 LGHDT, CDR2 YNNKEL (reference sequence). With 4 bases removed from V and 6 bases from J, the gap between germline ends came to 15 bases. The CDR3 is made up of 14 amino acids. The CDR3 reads CASSPGQTGAEAFF. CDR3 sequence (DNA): TGTGCCAGCAGCCCCGGACAGACTGGCGCTGAAGCTTTCTTT.

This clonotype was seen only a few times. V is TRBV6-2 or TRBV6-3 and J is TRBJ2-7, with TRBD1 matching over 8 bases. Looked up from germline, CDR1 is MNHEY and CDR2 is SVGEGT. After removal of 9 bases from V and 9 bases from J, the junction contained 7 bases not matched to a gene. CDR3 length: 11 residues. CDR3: CASGQGRGQYF. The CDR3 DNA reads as TGTGCCAGTGGACAGGGAAGGGGGCAGTACTTC.

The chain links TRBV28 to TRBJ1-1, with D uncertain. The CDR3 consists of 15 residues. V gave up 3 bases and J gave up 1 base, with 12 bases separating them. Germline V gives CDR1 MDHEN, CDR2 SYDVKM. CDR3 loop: CASSFALPKNTEAFF. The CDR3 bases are TGTGCCAGCAGTTTTGCCCTACCCAAGAACACTGAAGCTTTCTTT. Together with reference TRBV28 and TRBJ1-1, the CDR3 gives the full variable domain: DVKVTQSSRYLVKRTGEKVFLECVQDMDHENMFWYRQDPGLGLRLIYFSYDVKMKEKGDIPEGYSVSREKKERFSLILESASTNQTSMYLCASSFALPKNTEAFFGQGTRLTVV.

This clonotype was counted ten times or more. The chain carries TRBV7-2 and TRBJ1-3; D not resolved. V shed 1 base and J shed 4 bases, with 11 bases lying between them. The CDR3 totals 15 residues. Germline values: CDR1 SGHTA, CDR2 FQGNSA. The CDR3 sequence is CASSLEVGNGNTIYF. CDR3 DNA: TGTGCCAGCAGCTTAGAAGTGGGCAACGGAAACACCATATATTTT.

The CDR3 spells CSARDFRRLAGANEQYF. CDR3 nucleotide sequence: TGCAGTGCTAGAGATTTCCGGAGACTAGCGGGAGCTAACGAGCAGTACTTC. The chain carries TRBV20-1 and TRBJ2-7, with 12 bases identical to TRBD2. After removal of 0 bases from V and 5 bases from J, the junction contained 11 bases not matched to a gene. CDR1 DFQATT and CDR2 SNEGSKA come from the germline V gene (reference sequence). The CDR3 extends over 17 amino acids.

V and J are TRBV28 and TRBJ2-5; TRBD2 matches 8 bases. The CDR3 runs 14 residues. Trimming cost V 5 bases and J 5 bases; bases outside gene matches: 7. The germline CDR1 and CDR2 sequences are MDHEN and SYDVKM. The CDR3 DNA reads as TGTGCCAGCAGTCCCCCAGAGCGGGAGGAGACCCAGTACTTC. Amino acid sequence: CASSPPEREETQYF.

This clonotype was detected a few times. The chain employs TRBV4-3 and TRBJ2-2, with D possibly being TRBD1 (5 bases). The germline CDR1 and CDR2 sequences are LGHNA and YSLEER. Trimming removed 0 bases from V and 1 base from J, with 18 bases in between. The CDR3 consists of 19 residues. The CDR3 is CASSQDRPQGLRNTGELFF. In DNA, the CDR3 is TGCGCCAGCAGCCAAGATCGGCCTCAGGGCCTAAGGAACACCGGGGAGCTGTTTTTT.

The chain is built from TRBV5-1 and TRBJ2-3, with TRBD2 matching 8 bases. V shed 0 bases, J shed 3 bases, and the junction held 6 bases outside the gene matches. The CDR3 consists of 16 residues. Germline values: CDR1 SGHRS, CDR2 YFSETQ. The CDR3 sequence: CASSLGLASGTDTQYF. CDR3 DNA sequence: TGCGCCAGCAGCTTGGGTTTGGCTAGCGGGACAGATACGCAGTATTTT.

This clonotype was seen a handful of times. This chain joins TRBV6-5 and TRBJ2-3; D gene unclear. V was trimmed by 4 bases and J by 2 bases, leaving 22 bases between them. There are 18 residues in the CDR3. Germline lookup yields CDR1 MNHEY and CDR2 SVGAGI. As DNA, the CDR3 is TGTGCCAGCAGTTCCCCAGCCTCGGGCGGCGCAAACACAGATACGCAGTATTTT. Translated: CASSSPASGGANTDTQYF.

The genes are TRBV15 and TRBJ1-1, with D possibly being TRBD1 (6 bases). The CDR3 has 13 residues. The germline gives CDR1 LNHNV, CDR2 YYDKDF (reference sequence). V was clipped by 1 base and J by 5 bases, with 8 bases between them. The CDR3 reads CATSRATGTEAFF. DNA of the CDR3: TGTGCCACCAGCAGAGCGACAGGAACTGAAGCTTTCTTT. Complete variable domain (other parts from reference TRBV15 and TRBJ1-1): DAMVIQNPRYQVTQFGKPVTLSCSQTLNHNVMYWYQQKSSQAPKLLFHYYDKDFNNEADTPDNFQSRRPNTSFCFLDIRSPGLGDTAMYLCATSRATGTEAFFGQGTRLTVV.

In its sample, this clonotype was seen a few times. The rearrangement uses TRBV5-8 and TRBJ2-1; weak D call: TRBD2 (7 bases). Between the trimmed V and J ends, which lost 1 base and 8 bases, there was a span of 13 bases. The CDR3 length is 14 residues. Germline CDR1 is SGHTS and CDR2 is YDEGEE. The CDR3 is CASSLLGRGDEQFF. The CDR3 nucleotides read TGTGCCAGCAGCTTGCTGGGGAGGGGGGATGAGCAGTTCTTC.

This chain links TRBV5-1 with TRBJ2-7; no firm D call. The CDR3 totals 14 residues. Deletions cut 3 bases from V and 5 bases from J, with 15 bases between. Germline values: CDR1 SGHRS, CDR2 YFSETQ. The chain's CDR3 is CASSYLRADHEQYF. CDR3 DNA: TGCGCCAGCAGCTACTTAAGGGCCGACCACGAGCAGTACTTC.

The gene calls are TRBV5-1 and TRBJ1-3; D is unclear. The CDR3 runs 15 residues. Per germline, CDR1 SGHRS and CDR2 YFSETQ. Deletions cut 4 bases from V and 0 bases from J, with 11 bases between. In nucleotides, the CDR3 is TGCGCCAGCAGCCAAAGCCCGGGCTCTGGAAACACCATATATTTT. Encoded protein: CASSQSPGSGNTIYF.

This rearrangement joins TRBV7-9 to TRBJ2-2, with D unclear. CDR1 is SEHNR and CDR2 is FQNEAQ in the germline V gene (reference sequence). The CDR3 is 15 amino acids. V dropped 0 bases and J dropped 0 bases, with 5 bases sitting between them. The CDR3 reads CASSLARPNTGELFF. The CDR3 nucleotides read TGTGCCAGCAGCTTAGCACGGCCGAACACCGGGGAGCTGTTTTTT.

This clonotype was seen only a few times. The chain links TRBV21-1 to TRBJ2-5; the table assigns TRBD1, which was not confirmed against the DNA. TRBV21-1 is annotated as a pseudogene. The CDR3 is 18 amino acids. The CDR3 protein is CASSKAAKQGMNQETQYF. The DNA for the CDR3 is TGTGCCAGCAGCAAAGCGGCTAAACAGGGGATGAACCAAGAGACCCAGTACTTC.

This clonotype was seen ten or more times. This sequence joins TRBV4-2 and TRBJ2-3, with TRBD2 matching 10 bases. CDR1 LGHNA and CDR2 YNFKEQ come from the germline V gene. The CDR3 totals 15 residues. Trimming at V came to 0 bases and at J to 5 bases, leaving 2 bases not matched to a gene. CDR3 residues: CASSQDEREGDTQYF. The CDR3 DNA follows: TGTGCCAGCAGCCAAGATGAGCGGGAGGGAGATACGCAGTATTTT.